This TCR beta chain came from a study of blood T cell repertoires in COVID-19. Study overall: Spain, Italy and the United States supplied samples that represented acute and convalescent COVID-19. Sources were T cells, B-cell-depleted T cells, or PBMCs; the material itself was cDNA or gDNA.

In the original workflow: Scientists estimated how many nucleated cells there were by amplifying reference gene primers. Libraries were prepared by immunoSEQ multiplex PCR; TCRdb keeps only in-frame clonotypes and omits some of them. V, J and clone size are taken as reported in that table, and D and trimming were inferred from the DNA itself. The top ten hold around a sixth of the sample, which has approximately 60,000 clones, 70% to 80% seen once. The sample consisted of peripheral blood. The receptor was derived from a man aged 55 to 70 with acute or convalescent COVID-19.

In nucleotides, the CDR3 is TGTGCCAGCACCTGGGGAACTAGCGGGATTACTGAGCAGTTCTTC. This codes for CASTWGTSGITEQFF. The genes are TRBV19 and TRBJ2-1; the match to TRBD2 covers 10 bases. The CDR3 loop spans 15 amino acids. Germline CDR1 LNHDA, CDR2 SQIVND (reference sequence). Germline trimming cut 9 bases from V and 9 bases from J; bases unmatched to any gene: 14.